This T cell receptor beta chain was recorded in a study of blood T cell repertoires in COVID-19. Study details: Both acute and convalescent COVID-19 samples were obtained from the United States, Italy and Spain. Sample material is recorded as cDNA or gDNA derived from T cells, B-cell-depleted T cells, or PBMCs.

Original methodology: By means of reference gene primer amplification, nucleated cell counts were estimated. Produced via immunoSEQ multiplex PCR; TCRdb's table is partial and in-frame only. That table supplies the V and J calls and clone size; D and trimming were determined from the DNA. The sample includes some 140,000 clones, roughly 78% of them seen just once. The V gene's germline CDR1 is LNHDA and CDR2 SQIVND (reference sequence). This CDR3 contains 13 residues. V dropped 5 bases and J dropped 6 bases, with 10 bases sitting between them. This rearrangement joins TRBV19 to TRBJ2-2, with a possible D match to TRBD2 (5 bases). This clonotype was sampled from an elderly man with acute or convalescent COVID-19. Sequenced sample: peripheral blood. CDR3 DNA sequence: TGTGCCAGTAGTCCCCCGAGGGCCGGGGAGCTGTTTTTT. This sequence encodes CASSPPRAGELFF.